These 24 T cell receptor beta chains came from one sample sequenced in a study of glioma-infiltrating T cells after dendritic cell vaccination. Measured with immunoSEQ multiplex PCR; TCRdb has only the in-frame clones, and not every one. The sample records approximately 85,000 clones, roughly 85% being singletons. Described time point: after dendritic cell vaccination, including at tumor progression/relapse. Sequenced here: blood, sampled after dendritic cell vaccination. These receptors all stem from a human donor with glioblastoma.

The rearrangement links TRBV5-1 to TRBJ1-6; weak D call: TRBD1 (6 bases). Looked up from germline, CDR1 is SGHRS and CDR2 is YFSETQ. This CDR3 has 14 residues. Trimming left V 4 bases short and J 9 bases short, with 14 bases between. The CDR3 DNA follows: TGCGCCAGCAGCCAACAGGGTGAAGTTTCACCCCTCCACTTT. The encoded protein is CASSQQGEVSPLHF.

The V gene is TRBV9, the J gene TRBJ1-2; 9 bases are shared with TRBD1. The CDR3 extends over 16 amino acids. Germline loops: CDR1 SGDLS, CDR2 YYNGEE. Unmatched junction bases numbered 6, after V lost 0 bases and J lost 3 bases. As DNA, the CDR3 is TGTGCCAGCAGCGTAGGGCGGGACAGGGTGGACTATGGCTACACCTTC. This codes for CASSVGRDRVDYGYTF.

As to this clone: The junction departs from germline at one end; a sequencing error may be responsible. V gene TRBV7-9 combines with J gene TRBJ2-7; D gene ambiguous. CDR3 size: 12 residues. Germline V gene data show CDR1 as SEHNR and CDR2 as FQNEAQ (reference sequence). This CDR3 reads CATKGVSYGQYF. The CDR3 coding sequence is TGTGCAACAAAAGGAGTATCCTACGGGCAGTACTTC. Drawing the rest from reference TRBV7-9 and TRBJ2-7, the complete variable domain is DTGVSQNPRHKITKRGQNVTFRCDPISEHNRLYWYRQTLGQGPEFLTYFQNEAQLEKSRLLSDRFSAERPKGSFSTLEIQRTEQGDSAMYLCATKGVSYGQYFGPGTRLTVT.

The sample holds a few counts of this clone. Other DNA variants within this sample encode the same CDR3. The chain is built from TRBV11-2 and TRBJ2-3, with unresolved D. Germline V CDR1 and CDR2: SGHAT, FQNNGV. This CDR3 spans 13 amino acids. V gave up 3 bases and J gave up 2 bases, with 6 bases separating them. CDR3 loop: CASSFPSTDTQYF. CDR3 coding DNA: TGTGCCAGCAGCTTCCCTTCCACAGATACGCAGTATTTT.

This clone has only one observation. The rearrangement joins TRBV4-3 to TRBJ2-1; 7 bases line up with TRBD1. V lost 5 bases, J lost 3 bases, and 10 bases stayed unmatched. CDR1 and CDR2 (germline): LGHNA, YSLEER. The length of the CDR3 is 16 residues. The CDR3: CASSTQPGQIYNEQFF. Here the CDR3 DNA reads TGCGCCAGCAGCACCCAGCCGGGACAGATCTACAATGAGCAGTTCTTC.

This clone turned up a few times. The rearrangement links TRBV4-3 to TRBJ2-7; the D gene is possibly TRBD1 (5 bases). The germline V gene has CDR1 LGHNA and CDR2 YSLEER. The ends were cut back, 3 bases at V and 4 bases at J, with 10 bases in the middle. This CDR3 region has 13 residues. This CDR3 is CASSQAQGYEQYF. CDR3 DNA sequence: TGCGCCAGCAGCCAGGCTCAGGGTTACGAGCAGTACTTC.

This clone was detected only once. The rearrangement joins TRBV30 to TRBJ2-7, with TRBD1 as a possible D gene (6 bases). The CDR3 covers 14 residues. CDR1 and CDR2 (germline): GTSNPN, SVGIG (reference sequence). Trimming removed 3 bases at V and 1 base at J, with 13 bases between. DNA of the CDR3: TGTGCCTGGAGCCAACAGGGAATGTCCTACGAGCAGTACTTC. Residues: CAWSQQGMSYEQYF.

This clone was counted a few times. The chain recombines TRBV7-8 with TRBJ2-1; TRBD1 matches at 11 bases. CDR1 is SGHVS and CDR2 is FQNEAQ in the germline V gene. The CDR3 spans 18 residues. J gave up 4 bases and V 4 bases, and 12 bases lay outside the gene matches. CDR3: CASSSTLGGQGGYNEQFF. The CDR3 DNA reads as TGTGCCAGCAGCTCCACGCTGGGGGGACAGGGGGGGTACAATGAGCAGTTCTTC. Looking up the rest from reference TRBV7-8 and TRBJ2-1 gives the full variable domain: GAGVSQSPRYKVAKRGQDVALRCDPISGHVSLFWYQQALGQGPEFLTYFQNEAQLDKSGLPSDRFFAERPEGSVSTLKIQRTQQEDSAVYLCASSSTLGGQGGYNEQFFGPGTRLTVL.

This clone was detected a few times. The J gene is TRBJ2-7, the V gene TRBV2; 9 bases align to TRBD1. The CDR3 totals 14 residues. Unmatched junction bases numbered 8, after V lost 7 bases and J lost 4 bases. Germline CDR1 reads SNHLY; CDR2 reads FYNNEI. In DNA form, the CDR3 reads TGTGCCAGCACCCCCGGGACAGGGCTTTACGAGCAGTACTTC. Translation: CASTPGTGLYEQYF. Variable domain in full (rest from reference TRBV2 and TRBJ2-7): EPEVTQTPSHQVTQMGQEVILRCVPISNHLYFYWYRQILGQKVEFLVSFYNNEISEKSEIFDDQFSVERPDGSNFTLKIRSTKLEDSAMYFCASTPGTGLYEQYFGPGTRLTVT.

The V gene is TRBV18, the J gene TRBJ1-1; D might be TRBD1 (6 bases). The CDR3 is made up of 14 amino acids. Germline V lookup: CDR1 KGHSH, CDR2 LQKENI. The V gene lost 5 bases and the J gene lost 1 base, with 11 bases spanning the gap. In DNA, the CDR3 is TGTGCCAGCTCATCAAAACAGGGGAACACTGAAGCTTTCTTT. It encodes CASSSKQGNTEAFF.

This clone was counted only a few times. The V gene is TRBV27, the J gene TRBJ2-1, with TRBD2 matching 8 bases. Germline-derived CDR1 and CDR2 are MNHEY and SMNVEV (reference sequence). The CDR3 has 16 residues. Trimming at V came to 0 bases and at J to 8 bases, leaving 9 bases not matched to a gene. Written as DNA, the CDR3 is TGTGCCAGCAGTTTATCGATATCGGGAGGGCCTTATGAGCAGTTCTTC. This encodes CASSLSISGGPYEQFF.

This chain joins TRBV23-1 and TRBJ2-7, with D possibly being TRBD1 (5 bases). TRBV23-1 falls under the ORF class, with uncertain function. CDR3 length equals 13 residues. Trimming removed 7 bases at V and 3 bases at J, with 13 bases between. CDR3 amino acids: CASMTVDDYEQYF. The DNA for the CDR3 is TGCGCCAGCATGACAGTGGATGACTACGAGCAGTACTTC.

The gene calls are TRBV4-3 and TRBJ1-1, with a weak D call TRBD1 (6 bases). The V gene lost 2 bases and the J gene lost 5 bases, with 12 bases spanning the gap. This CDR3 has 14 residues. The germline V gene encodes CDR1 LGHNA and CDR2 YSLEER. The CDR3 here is CASSQQGTGTEAFF. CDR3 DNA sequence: TGCGCCAGCAGCCAACAGGGGACGGGGACTGAAGCTTTCTTT.

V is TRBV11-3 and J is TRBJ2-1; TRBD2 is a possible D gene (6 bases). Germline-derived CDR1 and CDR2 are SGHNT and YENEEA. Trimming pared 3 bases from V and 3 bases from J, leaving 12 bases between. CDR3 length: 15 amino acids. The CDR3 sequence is CASSLGGELYNEQFF. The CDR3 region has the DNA TGTGCCAGCAGCTTGGGCGGGGAGCTCTACAATGAGCAGTTCTTC.

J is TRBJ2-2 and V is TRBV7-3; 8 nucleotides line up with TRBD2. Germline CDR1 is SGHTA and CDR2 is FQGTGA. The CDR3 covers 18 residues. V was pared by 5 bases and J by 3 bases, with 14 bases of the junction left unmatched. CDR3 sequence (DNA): TGTGCCAGCAGCCATTCGAACCCGGGACTAGAGGACACCGGGGAGCTGTTTTTT. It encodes CASSHSNPGLEDTGELFF.

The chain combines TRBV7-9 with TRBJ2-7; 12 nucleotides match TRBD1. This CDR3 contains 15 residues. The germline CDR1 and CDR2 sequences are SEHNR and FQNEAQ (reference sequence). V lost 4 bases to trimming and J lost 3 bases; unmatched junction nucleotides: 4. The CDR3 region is CASSSGQGAFYEQYF. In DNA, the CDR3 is TGTGCCAGCAGCTCGGGACAGGGGGCTTTCTACGAGCAGTACTTC.

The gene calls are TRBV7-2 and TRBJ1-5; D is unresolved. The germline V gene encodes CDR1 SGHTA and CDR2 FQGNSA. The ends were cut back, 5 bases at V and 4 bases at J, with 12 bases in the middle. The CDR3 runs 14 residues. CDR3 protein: CASSLGGGNQPQHF. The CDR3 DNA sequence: TGTGCCAGCAGCCTAGGCGGTGGGAATCAGCCCCAGCATTTT.

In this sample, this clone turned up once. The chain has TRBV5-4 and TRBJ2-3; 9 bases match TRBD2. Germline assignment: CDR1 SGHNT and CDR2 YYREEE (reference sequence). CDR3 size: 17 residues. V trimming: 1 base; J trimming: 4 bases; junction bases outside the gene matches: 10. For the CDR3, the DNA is TGTGCCAGCAGCTTGTCTGGCGGGAGGGCCAGCGCAGATACGCAGTATTTT. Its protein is CASSLSGGRASADTQYF.

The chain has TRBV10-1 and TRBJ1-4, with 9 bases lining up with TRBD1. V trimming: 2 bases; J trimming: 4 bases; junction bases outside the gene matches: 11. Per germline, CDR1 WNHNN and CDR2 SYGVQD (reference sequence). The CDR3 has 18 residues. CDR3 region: CASSEPGTGRGLNEKLFF. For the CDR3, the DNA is TGCGCCAGCAGTGAGCCGGGGACAGGGCGAGGACTTAATGAAAAACTGTTTTTT.

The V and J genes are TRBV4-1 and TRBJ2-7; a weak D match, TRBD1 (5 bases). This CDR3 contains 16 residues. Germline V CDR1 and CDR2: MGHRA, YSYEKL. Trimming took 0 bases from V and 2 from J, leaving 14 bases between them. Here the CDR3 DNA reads TGCGCCAGCAGCCAAGAGGTCCAGGGATTAGCCTACGAGCAGTACTTC. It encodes CASSQEVQGLAYEQYF.

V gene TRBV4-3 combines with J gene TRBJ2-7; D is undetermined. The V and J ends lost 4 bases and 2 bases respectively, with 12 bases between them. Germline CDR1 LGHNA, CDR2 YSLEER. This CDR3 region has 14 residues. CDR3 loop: CASSPRRRPYEQYF. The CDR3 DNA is TGCGCCAGCAGCCCCCGACGGAGACCCTACGAGCAGTACTTC.

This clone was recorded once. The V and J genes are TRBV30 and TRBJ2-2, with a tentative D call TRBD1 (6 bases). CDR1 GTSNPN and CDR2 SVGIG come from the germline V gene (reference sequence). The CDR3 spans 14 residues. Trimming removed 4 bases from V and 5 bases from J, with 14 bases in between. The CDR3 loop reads CAWNFGGRTGELFF. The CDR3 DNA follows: TGTGCCTGGAATTTTGGGGGCCGGACCGGGGAGCTGTTTTTT.

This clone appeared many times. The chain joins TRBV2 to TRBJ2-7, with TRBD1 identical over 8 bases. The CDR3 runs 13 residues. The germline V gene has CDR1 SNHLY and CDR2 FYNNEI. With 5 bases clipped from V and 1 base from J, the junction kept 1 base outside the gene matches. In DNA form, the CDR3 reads TGTGCCAGCAGTCGGGACAGGTCCTACGAGCAGTACTTC. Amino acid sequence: CASSRDRSYEQYF.

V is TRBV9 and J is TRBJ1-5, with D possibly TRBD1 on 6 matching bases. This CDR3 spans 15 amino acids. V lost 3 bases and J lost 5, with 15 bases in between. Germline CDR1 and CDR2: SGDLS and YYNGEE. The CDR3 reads CASSEGGGWDQPQHF. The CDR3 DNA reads TGTGCCAGCAGCGAGGGGGGGGGCTGGGATCAGCCCCAGCATTTT.